The 30 T cell receptor beta chains below all came from one sample that was sequenced in a study of OX40 agonist ivuxolimab in advanced cancers. The library was produced with the immunoSEQ multiplex PCR assay. This is the immuneACCESS table as TCRdb keeps it, with only in-frame sequences that have V and J called. A part of the clones is gone; compared with another copy, unresolved V genes explain less than half, and the rest is unexplained. The sample data list around 74,000 clones, and roughly 87% of these were observed just once. The ten largest clones add up to roughly 0.66% of the sample. Sequencing was performed on CD4+ or CD8+ T cells sorted from blood, taken in a trial of the OX40 agonist ivuxolimab. Receptors originate from an adult with an advanced solid tumor such as melanoma, head and neck, liver or kidney cancer.

V gene TRBV28 combines with J gene TRBJ1-5; 8 bases are shared with TRBD1. Germline V gene sequence: CDR1 MDHEN, CDR2 SYDVKM. Unmatched junction bases numbered 7, after V lost 5 bases and J lost 4 bases. The CDR3 runs 15 residues. Here the CDR3 reads CASSIPTGENQPQHF. The CDR3 bases are TGTGCCAGCAGTATACCGACAGGGGAAAATCAGCCCCAGCATTTT.

J is TRBJ2-5 and V is TRBV5-1, with TRBD2 matching over 9 bases. The CDR3 is 14 residues long. The germline V gene has CDR1 SGHRS and CDR2 YFSETQ. V trimming: 1 base; J trimming: 5 bases; junction bases outside the gene matches: 3. In DNA, the CDR3 is TGCGCCAGCAGCTTGTCACTAGCGGGTGAGACCCAGTACTTC. Translated: CASSLSLAGETQYF.

This clone appeared once. The CDR3 here is CASGLVGTSSYNSPLHF. Here the CDR3 DNA reads TGTGCTAGTGGTTTGGTGGGGACAAGCTCCTATAATTCACCCCTCCACTTT. The V call is TRBV12-5, the J call TRBJ1-6; D is possibly TRBD1 (6 bases). CDR1 and CDR2 from the germline V gene are LGHNT and FRNRAP. CDR3 size: 17 residues. The V and J ends lost 0 bases and 0 bases respectively, with 9 bases between them.

For the CDR3, the DNA is TGTGCCAGCACGACGACAGGGGGATCCTACGAGCAGTACTTC. This translates into CASTTTGGSYEQYF. This chain joins TRBV2 and TRBJ2-7, with 9 bases that match TRBD1. This CDR3 spans 14 amino acids. J was trimmed by 1 base and V by 7 bases; bases with no gene match: 5. Germline assignment: CDR1 SNHLY and CDR2 FYNNEI.

The chain links TRBV9 to TRBJ2-2; D perhaps matches TRBD2 (6 bases). This CDR3 comprises 15 residues. V shed 6 bases and J shed 6 bases, with 18 bases lying between them. Germline-derived CDR1 and CDR2 are SGDLS and YYNGEE. This CDR3 is CASKGRRFIAGELFF. Written as DNA, the CDR3 is TGTGCCAGCAAAGGGAGGCGTTTTATCGCCGGGGAGCTGTTTTTT.

V is TRBV15 and J is TRBJ2-6; D possibly uses TRBD1 or TRBD2 (5 bases each). V gave up 5 bases and J gave up 1 base, with 18 bases separating them. In germline, CDR1 is LNHNV, CDR2 YYDKDF (reference sequence). CDR3 size: 18 residues. The CDR3 nucleotides are TGTGCCACCAGCGGAAGGCCAGGGAGACCTTCTGGGGCCAACGTCCTGACTTTC. Translating it yields CATSGRPGRPSGANVLTF.

This clone was counted only a few times. V is TRBV5-6 and J is TRBJ1-2, with D tentatively TRBD1 (5 bases). The germline CDR1 and CDR2 sequences are SGHDT and YYEEEE. This CDR3 contains 13 residues. V gave up 7 bases and J gave up 3 bases, with 13 bases separating them. CDR3 DNA sequence: TGTGCCAGCGGGGACGGACGGTACTATGGCTACACCTTC. This encodes CASGDGRYYGYTF.

The V and J genes are TRBV6-1 and TRBJ2-7; 8 positions agree with TRBD2. Germline lookup yields CDR1 MNHNS and CDR2 SASEGT. The CDR3 is made up of 13 amino acids. V gave up 5 bases and J gave up 5 bases; unmatched junction bases: 5. The CDR3 sequence: CASSWTSIHEQYF. CDR3 bases: TGTGCCAGCAGTTGGACTAGCATCCACGAGCAGTACTTC.

Points on this clone: Other DNA variants within this sample encode the same CDR3. The rearrangement joins TRBV7-3 to TRBJ2-3; D is ambiguous. Looked up from germline, CDR1 is SGHTA and CDR2 is FQGTGA. Trimming stripped 5 bases from V and 3 bases from J, with 12 bases between. The CDR3 spans 14 residues. The DNA of the CDR3 is TGTGCCAGCAGCCTACGATTTGAAACAGATACGCAGTATTTT. It yields the protein CASSLRFETDTQYF. Full variable domain (rest looked up from reference TRBV7-3 and TRBJ2-3): GAGVSQTPSNKVTEKGKYVELRCDPISGHTALYWYRQSLGQGPEFLIYFQGTGAADDSGLPNDRFFAVRPEGSVSTLKIQRTERGDSAVYLCASSLRFETDTQYFGPGTRLTVL.

The CDR3 region has the DNA TGTGCCAGCAGCCAAGAAGGGGGCTCTCTTCCTTCGGGTGAAAAACTGTTTTTT. It encodes CASSQEGGSLPSGEKLFF. The chain combines TRBV4-2 with TRBJ1-4, with TRBD1 matching over 7 bases. This CDR3 has 18 amino acids. V shed 0 bases and J 7 bases; nucleotides not matched to a gene: 14. CDR1 LGHNA and CDR2 YNFKEQ come from the germline V gene.

The chain couples TRBV11-3 to TRBJ2-7; 10 bases match TRBD2. Germline CDR1 is SGHNT and CDR2 is YENEEA. This CDR3 is 15 amino acids long. V lost 5 bases and J lost 4; bases outside the gene matches: 8. In nucleotides, the CDR3 is TGTGCCAGCAGCGTAGCTAGCGGGGGACCTTACGAGCAGTACTTC. Translation: CASSVASGGPYEQYF.

The genes are TRBV19 and TRBJ1-5, with 9 bases identical to TRBD1. Germline CDR1 LNHDA, CDR2 SQIVND (reference sequence). After removal of 4 bases from V and 3 bases from J, the junction contained 7 bases not matched to a gene. The CDR3 spans 16 residues. CDR3 coding DNA: TGTGCCAGTAGTACGACAGGGGGTAGGAACAATCAGCCCCAGCATTTT. Its translation: CASSTTGGRNNQPQHF. The variable domain in full, with the rest retrieved from reference TRBV19 and TRBJ1-5, is DGGITQSPKYLFRKEGQNVTLSCEQNLNHDAMYWYRQDPGQGLRLIYYSQIVNDFQKGDIAEGYSVSREKKESFPLTVTSAQKNPTAFYLCASSTTGGRNNQPQHFGDGTRLSIL.

Written as DNA, the CDR3 is TGCGCCAGCAGCCCAAATTCGGGAGAAGAGACCCAGTACTTC. Translating gives CASSPNSGEETQYF. The V gene is TRBV5-1, the J gene TRBJ2-5, with D maybe TRBD2 (6 bases). The CDR3 is 14 residues long. The V end lost 4 bases, the J end lost 3 bases, and 13 bases lay between the germline ends. Germline V CDR1 and CDR2: SGHRS, YFSETQ.

The chain joins TRBV29-1 to TRBJ2-6; perhaps TRBD1 as D (5 bases). With 4 bases removed from V and 1 base from J, the gap between germline ends came to 11 bases. Germline CDR1 reads SQVTM; CDR2 reads ANQGSEA. This CDR3 contains 15 residues. The CDR3 here is CSVAGMGSGANVLTF. CDR3 bases: TGCAGCGTTGCAGGGATGGGGTCTGGGGCCAACGTCCTGACTTTC. Using reference TRBV29-1 and TRBJ2-6 for the parts outside the CDR3, the full variable domain is SAVISQKPSRDICQRGTSLTIQCQVDSQVTMMFWYRQQPGQSLTLIATANQGSEATYESGFVIDKFPISRPNLTFSTLTVSNMSPEDSSIYLCSVAGMGSGANVLTFGAGSRLTVL.

This clone has only a few counts. The rearrangement links TRBV18 to TRBJ1-1; 7 bases line up with TRBD1. The V gene's germline CDR1 is KGHSH and CDR2 LQKENI. Trimming removed 3 bases from V and 7 bases from J; junction bases left unmatched: 2. The CDR3 has 12 residues. This chain's CDR3 is CASSPRDSEAFF. In DNA, the CDR3 is TGTGCCAGCTCACCCAGGGACAGTGAAGCTTTCTTT.

The V call is TRBV7-2, the J call TRBJ1-3; D unclear. Per the germline V gene, CDR1 is SGHTA and CDR2 is FQGNSA. The ends were cut back, 1 base at V and 0 bases at J, with 7 bases in the middle. The CDR3 extends over 15 amino acids. The CDR3 protein is CASSLGPGSGNTIYF. CDR3 coding DNA: TGTGCCAGCAGCTTAGGGCCCGGCTCTGGAAACACCATATATTTT. Complete variable domain (other parts from reference TRBV7-2 and TRBJ1-3): GAGVSQSPSNKVTEKGKDVELRCDPISGHTALYWYRQSLGQGLEFLIYFQGNSAPDKSGLPSDRFSAERTGGSVSTLTIQRTQQEDSAVYLCASSLGPGSGNTIYFGEGSWLTVV.

J is TRBJ2-7 and V is TRBV5-4; 7 bases match TRBD1. Unmatched junction bases numbered 4, after V lost 4 bases and J lost 3 bases. This CDR3 is built from 13 residues. Per germline, CDR1 SGHNT and CDR2 YYREEE (reference sequence). This CDR3 is CASSVDRDYEQYF. Written as DNA, the CDR3 is TGTGCCAGCAGCGTAGACAGGGACTACGAGCAGTACTTC.

This chain connects TRBV29-1 to TRBJ1-2; D remains unclear. The V end was cut by 2 bases, the J end by 8 bases, with 15 bases between. Per germline, CDR1 SQVTM and CDR2 ANQGSEA. The CDR3 runs to 13 residues. Here the CDR3 DNA reads TGCAGCGTTGAAAACGCAGATCGCGAGGGCTACACCTTC. Translation gives CSVENADREGYTF. Using reference TRBV29-1 and TRBJ1-2 for the parts outside the CDR3, the full variable domain is SAVISQKPSRDICQRGTSLTIQCQVDSQVTMMFWYRQQPGQSLTLIATANQGSEATYESGFVIDKFPISRPNLTFSTLTVSNMSPEDSSIYLCSVENADREGYTFGSGTRLTVV.

The chain recombines TRBV9 with TRBJ2-7, with 8 bases that match TRBD1. The junction had 6 bases not matched to a gene; V was cut back by 6 bases and J by 1 base. The CDR3 consists of 14 residues. Looked up from germline, CDR1 is SGDLS and CDR2 is YYNGEE. As DNA, the CDR3 is TGTGCCAGCACCCCCGGGACAGGTTCCTACGAGCAGTACTTC. Translated: CASTPGTGSYEQYF.

The chain joins TRBV7-2 to TRBJ2-3; 7 positions agree with TRBD2. This CDR3 region has 15 residues. Germline assignment: CDR1 SGHTA and CDR2 FQGNSA. J gave up 6 bases and V 1 base, and 7 bases lay outside the gene matches. The CDR3 bases are TGTGCCAGCAGCTTAGGGGGAGGGATTGTGGATACGCAGTATTTT. Protein sequence: CASSLGGGIVDTQYF. Combining the CDR3 with reference TRBV7-2 and TRBJ2-3 gives the whole variable domain GAGVSQSPSNKVTEKGKDVELRCDPISGHTALYWYRQSLGQGLEFLIYFQGNSAPDKSGLPSDRFSAERTGGSVSTLTIQRTQQEDSAVYLCASSLGGGIVDTQYFGPGTRLTVL.

V gene TRBV7-2 combines with J gene TRBJ2-4, with 9 bases fitting TRBD1. The CDR3 extends over 14 amino acids. The ends lost 6 bases at V and 4 bases at J; junction bases unmatched: 4. CDR1 and CDR2 from the germline V gene are SGHTA and FQGNSA. CDR3 in amino acids: CASRNDRGKNIQYF. DNA for the CDR3: TGTGCCAGCAGAAACGACAGGGGGAAAAACATTCAGTACTTC.

The V gene is TRBV6-1, the J gene TRBJ2-5; no clear D. The last part of the DNA fits TRBJ2-7 better; the J call may be wrong. Germline-derived CDR1 and CDR2 are MNHNS and SASEGT. This CDR3 is 15 amino acids long. This CDR3 is CASSDKLRSSYEQYF. The CDR3 DNA follows: TGTGCCAGCAGTGATAAGCTCAGGAGCTCCTACGAGCAGTACTTC.

The V call is TRBV4-3, the J call TRBJ1-4; D remains unclear. Germline loops: CDR1 LGHNA, CDR2 YSLEER. Between the trimmed V and J ends, which lost 1 base and 5 bases, there was a span of 14 bases. There are 16 residues in the CDR3. As DNA, the CDR3 is TGCGCCAGCAGCCAAGTCAGTGGCACATTAAATGAAAAACTGTTTTTT. It yields the protein CASSQVSGTLNEKLFF.

The chain has TRBV5-1 and TRBJ2-3, with D possibly matching TRBD1 (6 bases). V shed 1 base and J shed 1 base, with 10 bases lying between them. CDR1 and CDR2 (germline): SGHRS, YFSETQ. The CDR3 contains 15 residues. CDR3 in amino acids: CASSLRAGGTDTQYF. DNA of the CDR3: TGCGCCAGCAGCTTGAGGGCAGGGGGCACAGATACGCAGTATTTT.

The CDR3 coding sequence is TGTGCCAGCAGCTTGGACAGGGGGCGTAGGAACACCGGGGAGCTGTTTTTT. Residues: CASSLDRGRRNTGELFF. The gene calls are TRBV5-6 and TRBJ2-2; 9 bases fit TRBD1. Germline CDR1 reads SGHDT; CDR2 reads YYEEEE. The CDR3 length is 17 residues. The J segment lost 1 base and the V segment lost 0 bases, leaving 4 bases of the junction unmatched.

The chain joins TRBV9 to TRBJ1-6, with D uncertain. The CDR3 has 18 amino acids. Trimming stripped 3 bases from V and 0 bases from J, with 16 bases between. CDR1 is SGDLS, CDR2 YYNGEE, per germline. CDR3 sequence reads: CASSASVERSSYNSPLHF. The CDR3, as DNA: TGTGCCAGCAGCGCCTCGGTTGAGAGGAGCTCCTATAATTCACCCCTCCACTTT.

A few counts support this clone. V gene TRBV11-2 combines with J gene TRBJ2-2; either TRBD1 or TRBD2 may supply D (6 bases each). Trimming shortened V by 7 bases and J by 4 bases, and 16 bases separated the two germline ends. Looked up from germline, CDR1 is SGHAT and CDR2 is FQNNGV. There are 15 residues in the CDR3. CDR3 in DNA: TGTGCCAGCACCTCGAGGACGGGGGCCACCGGGGAGCTGTTTTTT. The encoded protein is CASTSRTGATGELFF.

This rearrangement joins TRBV27 to TRBJ1-5; possible D gene TRBD1, 6 bases. CDR3 length: 14 amino acids. V lost 6 bases, J lost 5 bases, and 14 bases lay in between. Germline V lookup: CDR1 MNHEY, CDR2 SMNVEV (reference sequence). The CDR3 DNA follows: TGTGCCAGCAGCCAGTGGGGGCTTGATCAGCCCCAGCATTTT. Protein: CASSQWGLDQPQHF.

Points on this clone: This specimen includes other DNA sequences encoding the same CDR3. The chain employs TRBV6-5 and TRBJ2-5; weak D call: TRBD2 (6 bases). Germline V gene data show CDR1 as MNHEY and CDR2 as SVGAGI. The CDR3 covers 15 residues. Trimming removed 0 bases from V and 1 base from J, with 9 bases in between. Here the CDR3 reads CASSYSAGPQETQYF. The CDR3 DNA sequence: TGTGCCAGCAGTTACTCAGCGGGTCCCCAAGAGACCCAGTACTTC.

This clone has just a few counts. The chain combines TRBV6-1 with TRBJ2-6; D is unresolved. V was pared by 8 bases and J by 0 bases, with 8 bases between. Germline loops: CDR1 MNHNS, CDR2 SASEGT. The CDR3 covers 14 residues. The CDR3 nucleotides are TGTGCCAGCGAACGGAGCTCTGGGGCCAACGTCCTGACTTTC. Translated: CASERSSGANVLTF.